The rows below give T cell receptor beta chains drawn from one sample of a study of human T cells and chemical hapten exposure. TCRdb independently ran MiXCR on the RACE reads; one entry per CDR3 protein. Here the sample spans 90,000 to 120,000 distinct CDR3 sequences, more than 9.5% being singletons. The specimen was whole blood, collected in connection with sensitization to the hapten diphenylcyclopropenone (DPC). The source of these receptors is a woman aged 40 to 55 with alopecia areata. Some clones in this sample may be carry-over from other donors' samples. The CDR3 runs from the conserved cysteine through the conserved F or W. The D gene is left open where the match is weak. Size is omitted from some rows. Given values are once, few, many or a class for expanded clones.

TRBJ1-2 TRBV5-1 NA NA TGCGCCAGCAGCTATGGGGGGGTAGCTAACTATGGCTACACCTTC CASSYGGVANYGYTF
TRBJ1-5 TRBV10-3 few TRBD1 TGTGCCATCAGTAGACAGGGGACTGGCAATCAGCCCCAGCATTTT CAISRQGTGNQPQHF
TRBJ2-3 TRBV18 NA TRBD2 TGTGCCAGCTCACCACGGGGGAGGGCCGAGAGAGATACGCAGTATTTT CASSPRGRAERDTQYF
TRBJ2-2 TRBV6-4 few TRBD1 TGTGCCAGCTCCACAGGGGGAGGCAGCACCGGGGAGCTGTTTTTT CASSTGGGSTGELFF
TRBJ1-2 TRBV12-3/TRBV12-4 many NA TGTGCCAGCGGGAAGAATAACTATGGCTACACCTTC CASGKNNYGYTF
TRBJ1-3 TRBV4-3 many NA TGCGCCAGCAGCCAATTCTCTGCGGTCTCTGGAAACACCATATATTTT CASSQFSAVSGNTIYF
TRBJ2-2 TRBV3-1 few TRBD1 TGTGCCAGCAGCTTTCGACAGGGAGTATGGGCCGGGGAGCTGTTTTTT CASSFRQGVWAGELFF
TRBJ2-3 TRBV9 NA NA TGTGCCAGCACCGTGGGAGGCGCTAGCACAGATACGCAGTATTTT CASTVGGASTDTQYF
TRBJ1-1 TRBV10-3 NA NA TGTGCCATCAGCGATCGGGGGCCGATGAACACTGAAGCTTTCTTT CAISDRGPMNTEAFF
TRBJ2-7 TRBV4-2 NA TRBD1 TGTGCCAGCAGCCAAGAGGAGGGACAGGGGTTTGAGCAGTACTTC CASSQEEGQGFEQYF
TRBJ2-1 TRBV5-4 many TRBD1 TGTGCCAGCAGCCCGGACAGGGCGTCCTACAATGAGCAGTTCTTC CASSPDRASYNEQFF
TRBJ1-1 TRBV12-3/TRBV12-4 few NA TGTGCCAGCACTTCTCTTGGGACACCTCCAAAGAGCACTGAAGCTTTCTTT CASTSLGTPPKSTEAFF
TRBJ1-1 TRBV28 few NA TGTGCCAGCAGAGAAAGAACCACTGAAGCTTTCTTT CASRERTTEAFF
TRBJ1-5 TRBV30 many NA TGTGCCTGGAGTAACCCCGGGACAATAGATCAGCCCCAGCATTTT CAWSNPGTIDQPQHF
TRBJ2-1 TRBV6-5 NA NA TGTGCCAGCAGGCCCACGCGTGGGATGCATGAGCAGTTCTTC CASRPTRGMHEQFF
TRBJ2-7 TRBV5-5 many NA TGTGCCAGCAGCTTGATTGCTGCCTACGAGCAGTACTTC CASSLIAAYEQYF
TRBJ1-1 TRBV11-2 many NA TGTGCCAGCAGCTTAAAGAGAGGGTCCAGCACTGAAGCTTTCTTT CASSLKRGSSTEAFF
TRBJ2-7 TRBV6-5 few NA TGTGCCAGCAGTTACGGAGGGGCCGAGCAGTACTTC CASSYGGAEQYF
TRBJ2-1 TRBV28 NA TRBD2 TGTGCCAGCAGCCTAACCGGGACTAGCGGGTCGAGCTCCTACAATGAGCAGTTCTTC CASSLTGTSGSSSYNEQFF
TRBJ2-1 TRBV7-9 NA NA TGTGCCAGCAGCTTATCCCAGGCGAAGTACAATGAGCAGTTCTTC CASSLSQAKYNEQFF
TRBJ2-5 TRBV7-2 NA NA TGTGCCAGCAGCCTACGGACAGAAGAGACCCAGTACTTC CASSLRTEETQYF
TRBJ1-1 TRBV9 NA NA TGTGCCAGCAGCCGGGTAGTATGGGAGCAGGGCACTGAAGCTTTCTTT CASSRVVWEQGTEAFF
TRBJ1-1 TRBV9 NA NA TGTGCCAGCAGCCTACGGACGGAAAACACTGAGGCTTTCTTT CASSLRTENTEAFF
TRBJ2-5 TRBV29-1 many NA TGCAGCGCAGGGACGGTAGAGACCCAGTACTTC CSAGTVETQYF
TRBJ2-3 TRBV4-3 few TRBD1 TGCGCCAGCAGCCTTTACAGGGGGGACGGAGATACGCAGTATTTT CASSLYRGDGDTQYF
TRBJ2-1 TRBV19 few NA TGTGCCAGTAGTCCGACAGTAGTATACAATGAGCAGTTCTTC CASSPTVVYNEQFF
TRBJ2-5 TRBV10-3 many NA TGTGCCATCAGTGAGACAAATGGTAAAGAGACCCAGTACTTC CAISETNGKETQYF
TRBJ1-2 TRBV18 many NA TGTGCCAGCTCACCAGAACAGGGATACTATGGCTACACCTTC CASSPEQGYYGYTF
TRBJ2-1 TRBV3-1 many TRBD1 TGTGCCAGCAGCCATTGGACAGGGACGGGCAATGAGCAGTTCTTC CASSHWTGTGNEQFF
TRBJ2-7 TRBV7-2 NA TRBD2 TGTGCCAGCGTAACTAGCGGGCGAACCTACGAGCAGTACTTC CASVTSGRTYEQYF
TRBJ2-5 TRBV27 NA NA TGTGCCAGCAGTTTATTAGGCCAAGAGACCCAGTACTTC CASSLLGQETQYF
TRBJ2-7 TRBV19 NA NA TGTGCCAGTAGTGTATCCGGGGACGAGCAGTACTTC CASSVSGDEQYF
TRBJ2-3 TRBV29-1 few NA TGCAGCGGAACGGGTGGAGCGCGGGGCACAGATACGCAGTATTTT CSGTGGARGTDTQYF
TRBJ1-3 TRBV29-1 many NA TGCAGCGTCGATCATGATAGTGGAAACACCATATATTTT CSVDHDSGNTIYF
TRBJ2-1 TRBV20-1 many NA TGCAGTGCTATTTCCAGCTCCTACAATGAGCAGTTCTTC CSAISSSYNEQFF
TRBJ2-5 TRBV27 few NA TGTGCCAGCAGTTTAACCGGGGCAGCTAGCCAAGAGACCCAGTACTTC CASSLTGAASQETQYF
TRBJ2-7 TRBV27 many TRBD2 TGTGCCAGCAGTCCTATGCGGGGGGGGAACGAGGAGTACTTC CASSPMRGGNEEYF
TRBJ2-3 TRBV12-3/TRBV12-4 NA NA TGTGCCAGCAGTTTTCAGGGGCAGGGATCAGATACGCAGTATTTT CASSFQGQGSDTQYF
TRBJ1-3 TRBV29-1 many NA TGCAGCGTTTCTCTTGGGAACACCATATATTTT CSVSLGNTIYF